A selection of T cell receptor beta chains follows, all from one sample in a study of beta chain features in type 1 diabetes. Assay: immunoSEQ multiplex PCR; the TCRdb copy retains only in-frame clones and omits some. The data contain some 150,000 clones, under 60% of them singletons. Material: Tregs from blood. The receptors were gathered from a man younger than 30 in good health. The CDR3 runs from the conserved cysteine through the conserved F or W. The order of the fields is V gene, D gene, J gene, clone size, CDR3 protein, CDR3 DNA. D genes are given only for firm matches. The listing skips clone size in some rows; elsewhere it reads once, few, many or a size class.

>TRBV30|-|TRBJ2-7|-
CAWNRQGDEQYF
TGTGCCTGGAATCGGCAGGGCGACGAGCAGTACTTC
>TRBV7-9|-|TRBJ1-6|few
CASSLRGTDNSPLHF
TGTGCCAGCAGCTTAAGGGGCACGGACAATTCACCCCTCCACTTT
>TRBV28|-|TRBJ2-4|-
CAIGDRLAKNIQYF
TGTGCCATCGGGGATAGACTAGCCAAAAACATTCAGTACTTC
>TRBV20-1|-|TRBJ2-7|-
CSAGSSYEQYF
TGCAGTGCCGGGTCCTCCTACGAGCAGTACTTC
>TRBV4-2|-|TRBJ2-5|few
CASSQTGTRKETQYF
TGTGCCAGCAGCCAAACCGGGACTCGTAAAGAGACCCAGTACTTC
>TRBV28|-|TRBJ1-5|few
CASSSAERPQHF
TGTGCCAGCAGTTCCGCCGAGCGGCCCCAGCATTTT
>TRBV7-2|-|TRBJ2-7|-
CASSSLSYEQYF
TGTGCCAGCAGCTCCCTCTCCTACGAGCAGTACTTC
>TRBV29-1|TRBD2|TRBJ2-2|few
CSGEQVLAGSGELFF
TGCAGCGGTGAGCAGGTTCTAGCGGGGAGCGGGGAGCTGTTTTTT
>TRBV6-6|TRBD1|TRBJ1-2|-
CASRSGTGDRTGYTF
TGTGCCAGCAGATCTGGGACAGGTGACCGTACTGGCTACACCTTC
>TRBV6-6|TRBD1|TRBJ1-1|-
CASSYGGTGNTEAFF
TGTGCCAGCAGTTACGGTGGGACAGGGAACACTGAAGCTTTCTTT
>TRBV9|-|TRBJ2-7|-
CASSADTHSYEQYF
TGTGCCAGCTCCGCAGACACACACTCCTACGAGCAGTACTTC
>TRBV27|TRBD1|TRBJ1-3|-
CASSEGPGQGLENTIYF
TGTGCCAGCAGTGAAGGTCCGGGACAGGGTCTCGAAAACACCATATATTTT
>TRBV10-3|TRBD2|TRBJ2-7|-
CAITPRLAGAYEQYF
TGTGCCATCACTCCTAGACTAGCGGGAGCCTACGAGCAGTACTTC
>TRBV15|-|TRBJ1-4|few
CATSGGPRNEKLFF
TGTGCCACCAGCGGGGGCCCACGGAACGAAAAACTGTTTTTT
>TRBV27|-|TRBJ1-2|-
CASSWGRHYGYTF
TGTGCCAGCAGTTGGGGCCGGCACTATGGCTACACCTTC
>TRBV7-2|-|TRBJ1-5|-
CASSFSGAGYSNQPQHF
TGTGCCAGCAGCTTCTCAGGGGCCGGATATAGCAATCAGCCCCAGCATTTT
>TRBV10-3|TRBD1|TRBJ1-1|few
CAISGPQGVGSEAFF
TGTGCCATCAGTGGACCACAGGGGGTCGGGTCTGAAGCTTTCTTT
>TRBV27|TRBD1|TRBJ2-7|few
CASKRQGPYEQYF
TGTGCCAGCAAAAGACAGGGCCCCTACGAGCAGTACTTC
>TRBV6-5|-|TRBJ2-3|-
CASSYSGGSDTQYF
TGTGCCAGCAGTTACTCGGGCGGGTCAGATACGCAGTATTTT
>TRBV6-5|-|TRBJ2-7|-
CASSYSVQGYEQYF
TGTGCCAGCAGTTACTCGGTCCAGGGGTACGAGCAGTACTTC
>TRBV19|TRBD2|TRBJ2-1|-
CASSNLAGVSYNEQFF
TGTGCCAGTAGTAACTTGGCGGGAGTCTCCTACAATGAGCAGTTCTTC
>TRBV27|-|TRBJ2-1|-
CASSPPPGTYNEQFF
TGTGCCAGCAGTCCCCCCCCGGGGACCTACAATGAGCAGTTCTTC
>TRBV18|-|TRBJ1-5|-
CASSPWEEYQPQHF
TGTGCCAGCTCACCATGGGAGGAGTATCAGCCCCAGCATTTT
>TRBV7-9|TRBD2|TRBJ2-7|few
CASSLATGGKYF
TGTGCCAGCAGCTTAGCAACGGGAGGGAAGTACTTC
>TRBV10-3|TRBD1|TRBJ2-1|once
CATSTGGGKQFF
TGTGCCACCTCGACAGGGGGTGGTAAGCAGTTCTTC
>TRBV7-8|-|TRBJ2-1|-
CASSLDAGSTYNEQFF
TGTGCCAGCAGCTTAGACGCCGGGAGCACCTACAATGAGCAGTTCTTC
>TRBV28|-|TRBJ1-1|-
CASIGYRVRDTEAFF
TGTGCCAGCATAGGTTACAGGGTTAGGGACACTGAAGCTTTCTTT
>TRBV18|-|TRBJ1-3|once
CASSPYPQGPSGNTIYF
TGTGCCAGCTCACCATATCCCCAGGGTCCGTCTGGAAACACCATATATTTT
>TRBV19|-|TRBJ2-2|-
CASSMKTGVAGELFF
TGTGCCAGTAGTATGAAGACGGGAGTGGCCGGGGAGCTGTTTTTT
>TRBV5-1|-|TRBJ1-1|few
CASRTGMNTEAFF
TGCGCCAGTAGGACGGGGATGAACACTGAAGCTTTCTTT
>TRBV15|-|TRBJ1-3|-
CATSRDRTAAGNTIYF
TGTGCCACCAGCAGAGATAGGACAGCAGCAGGAAACACCATATATTTT
>TRBV5-4|-|TRBJ1-1|-
CASSRGHRAGNTEAFF
TGTGCCAGCAGCCGGGGACATAGGGCGGGTAACACTGAAGCTTTCTTT
>TRBV4-1|-|TRBJ2-4|-
CASSQDPRGAKNIQYF
TGCGCCAGCAGCCAAGATCCAAGGGGGGCCAAAAACATTCAGTACTTC
>TRBV4-3|TRBD2|TRBJ2-1|few
CASSQGRASSYNEQFF
TGCGCCAGCAGCCAGGGGAGGGCTAGCTCCTACAATGAGCAGTTCTTC
>TRBV6-5|-|TRBJ2-3|-
CASSYIGSSNTDTQYF
TGTGCCAGCAGTTACATTGGGAGCTCGAACACAGATACGCAGTATTTT